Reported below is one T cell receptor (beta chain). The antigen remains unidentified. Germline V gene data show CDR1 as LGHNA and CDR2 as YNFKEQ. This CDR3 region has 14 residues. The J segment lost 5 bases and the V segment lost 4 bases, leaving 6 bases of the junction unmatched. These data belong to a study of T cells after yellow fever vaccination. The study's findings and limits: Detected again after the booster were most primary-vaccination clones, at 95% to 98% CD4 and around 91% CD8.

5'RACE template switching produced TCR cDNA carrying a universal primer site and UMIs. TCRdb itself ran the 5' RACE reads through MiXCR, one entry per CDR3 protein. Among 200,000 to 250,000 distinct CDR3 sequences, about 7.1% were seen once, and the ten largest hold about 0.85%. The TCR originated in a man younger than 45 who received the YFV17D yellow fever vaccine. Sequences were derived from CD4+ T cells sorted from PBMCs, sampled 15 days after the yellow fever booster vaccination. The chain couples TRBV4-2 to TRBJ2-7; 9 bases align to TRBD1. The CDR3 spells CASSPGTGRHEQYF. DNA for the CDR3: TGTGCCAGCAGCCCCGGGACAGGGCGCCACGAGCAGTACTTC.